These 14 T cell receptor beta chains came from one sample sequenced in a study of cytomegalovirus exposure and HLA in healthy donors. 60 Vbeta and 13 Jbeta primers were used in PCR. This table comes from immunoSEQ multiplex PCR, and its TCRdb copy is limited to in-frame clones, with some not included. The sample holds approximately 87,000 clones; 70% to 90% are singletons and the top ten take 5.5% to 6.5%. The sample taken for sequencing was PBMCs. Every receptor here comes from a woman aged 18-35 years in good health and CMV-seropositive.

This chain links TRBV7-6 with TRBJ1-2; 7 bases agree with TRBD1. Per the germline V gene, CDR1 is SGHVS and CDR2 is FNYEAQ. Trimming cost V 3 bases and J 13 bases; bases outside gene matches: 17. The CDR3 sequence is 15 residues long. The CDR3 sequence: CASSLGVGGAVGVTF. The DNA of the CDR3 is TGTGCCAGCAGCTTGGGCGTAGGGGGCGCAGTCGGGGTCACCTTC.

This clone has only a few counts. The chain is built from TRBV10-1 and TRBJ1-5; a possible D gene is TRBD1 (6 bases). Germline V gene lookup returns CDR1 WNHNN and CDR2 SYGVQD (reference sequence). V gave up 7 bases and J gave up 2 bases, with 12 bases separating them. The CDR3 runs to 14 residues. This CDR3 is CASIWTDRNQPQHF. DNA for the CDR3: TGCGCCAGCATTTGGACAGATCGCAATCAGCCCCAGCATTTT.

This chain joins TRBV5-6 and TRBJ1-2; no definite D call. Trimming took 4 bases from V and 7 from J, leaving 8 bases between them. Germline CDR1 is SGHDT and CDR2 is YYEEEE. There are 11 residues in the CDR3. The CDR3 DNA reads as TGTGCCAGCAGCCTAAGATTTGGCTACACCTTC. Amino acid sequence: CASSLRFGYTF.

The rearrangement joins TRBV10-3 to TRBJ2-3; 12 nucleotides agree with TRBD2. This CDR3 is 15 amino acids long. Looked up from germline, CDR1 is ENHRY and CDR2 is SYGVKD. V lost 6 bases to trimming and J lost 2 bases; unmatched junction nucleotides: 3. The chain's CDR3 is CAIRTSGGFTDTQYF. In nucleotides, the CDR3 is TGTGCCATCAGGACTAGCGGGGGCTTCACAGATACGCAGTATTTT.

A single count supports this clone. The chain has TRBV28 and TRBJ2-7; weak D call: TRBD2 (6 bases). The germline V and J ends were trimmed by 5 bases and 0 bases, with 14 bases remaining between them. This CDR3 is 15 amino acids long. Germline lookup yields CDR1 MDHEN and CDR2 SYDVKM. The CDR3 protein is CASSRVGGTSYEQYF. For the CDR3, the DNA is TGTGCCAGCAGTAGGGTAGGCGGGACCTCCTACGAGCAGTACTTC.

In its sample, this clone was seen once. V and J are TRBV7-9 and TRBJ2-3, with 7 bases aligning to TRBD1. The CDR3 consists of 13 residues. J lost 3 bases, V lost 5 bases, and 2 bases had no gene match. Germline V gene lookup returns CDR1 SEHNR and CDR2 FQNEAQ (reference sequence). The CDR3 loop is CASSTDRTDTQYF. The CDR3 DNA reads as TGTGCCAGCAGCACGGACAGGACAGATACGCAGTATTTT.

This CDR3 reads CASSLQAATEAFF. The DNA of the CDR3 is TGTGCCAGCAGCTTACAGGCAGCCACTGAAGCTTTCTTT. The V call is TRBV11-3, the J call TRBJ1-1; unclear D gene. The CDR3 sequence is 13 residues long. The ends were cut back, 2 bases at V and 4 bases at J, with 8 bases in the middle. CDR1 SGHNT and CDR2 YENEEA come from the germline V gene.

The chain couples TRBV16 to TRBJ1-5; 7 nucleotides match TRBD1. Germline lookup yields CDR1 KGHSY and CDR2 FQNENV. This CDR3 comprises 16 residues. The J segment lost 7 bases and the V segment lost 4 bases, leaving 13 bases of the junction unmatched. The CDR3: CASSPQAGGLGQPQHF. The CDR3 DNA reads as TGTGCCAGCAGCCCCCAGGCAGGGGGGTTAGGACAGCCCCAGCATTTT.

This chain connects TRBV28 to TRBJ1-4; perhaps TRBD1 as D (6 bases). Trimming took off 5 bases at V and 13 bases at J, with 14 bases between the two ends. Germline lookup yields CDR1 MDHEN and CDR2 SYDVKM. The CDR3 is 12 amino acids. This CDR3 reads CASSIFDRTLFF. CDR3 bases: TGTGCCAGCAGTATCTTTGACAGGACACTGTTTTTT.

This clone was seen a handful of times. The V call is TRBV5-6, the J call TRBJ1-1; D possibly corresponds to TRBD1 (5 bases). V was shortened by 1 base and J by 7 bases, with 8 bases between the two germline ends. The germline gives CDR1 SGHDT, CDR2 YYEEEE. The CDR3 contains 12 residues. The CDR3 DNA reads TGTGCCAGCAGCTTGAGGGGTAATGAAGCTTTCTTT. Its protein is CASSLRGNEAFF.

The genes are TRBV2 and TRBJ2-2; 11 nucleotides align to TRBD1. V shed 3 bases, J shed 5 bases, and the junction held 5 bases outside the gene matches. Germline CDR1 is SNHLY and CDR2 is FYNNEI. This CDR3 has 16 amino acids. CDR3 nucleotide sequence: TGTGCCAGCAGTGACCCGGACAGGGGGCAGACCGGGGAGCTGTTTTTT. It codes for CASSDPDRGQTGELFF.

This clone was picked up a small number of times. For the CDR3, the DNA is TGTGCCAGCAGCATAAGGGGTATTGTAGACACTGAAGCTTTCTTT. It codes for CASSIRGIVDTEAFF. The chain couples TRBV13 to TRBJ1-1; TRBD1 might be the D (5 bases). CDR1 is PRHDT, CDR2 FYEKMQ, per germline (reference sequence). CDR3 length: 15 amino acids. Trimming took 5 bases from V and 3 from J, leaving 16 bases between them.

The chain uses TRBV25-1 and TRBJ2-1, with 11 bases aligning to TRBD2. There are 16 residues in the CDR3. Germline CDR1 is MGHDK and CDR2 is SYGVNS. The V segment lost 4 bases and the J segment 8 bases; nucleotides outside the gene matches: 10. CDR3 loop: CASSASLAGGRYEQFF. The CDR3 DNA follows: TGTGCCAGCAGTGCTTCCTTAGCGGGGGGGCGCTATGAGCAGTTCTTC.

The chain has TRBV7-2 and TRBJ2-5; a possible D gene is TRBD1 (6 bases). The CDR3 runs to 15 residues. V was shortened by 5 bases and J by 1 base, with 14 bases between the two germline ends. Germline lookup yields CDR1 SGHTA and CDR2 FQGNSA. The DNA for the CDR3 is TGTGCCAGCAGCCCCCCGACAGGCCCCCAAGAGACCCAGTACTTC. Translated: CASSPPTGPQETQYF.